Listed below are T cell receptor beta chains from one sample, sequenced in a study of cytomegalovirus exposure and HLA in healthy donors. Only in-frame clones appear in the TCRdb table, and some are missing; sequencing was by immunoSEQ multiplex PCR. The sample lists roughly 280,000 clones; just over 85% were seen once. Sequences were obtained from PBMCs. Every receptor here comes from a woman aged 18-29 years in good health and CMV-seronegative. Each CDR3 is given with its conserved first and last residue. A D gene is named only where the DNA matches it firmly. Expanded clones get a size class; other rows say once, few or many, or leave the size out.

clone size	V gene	D gene	J gene	CDR3 DNA	CDR3 protein
-	TRBV7-7	TRBD2	TRBJ2-2	TGTGCCAGCAGCTTTGGACTAGCGGGGAACACCGGGGAGCTGTTTTTT	CASSFGLAGNTGELFF
once	TRBV7-2	-	TRBJ2-7	TGTGCCAGCAGCCGTCGCGGGTCCTACGAGCAGTACTTC	CASSRRGSYEQYF
-	TRBV4-1	-	TRBJ1-3	TGCGCCAGCAGCCAAGGACGAGGGGGCTCTGGAAACACCATATATTTT	CASSQGRGGSGNTIYF
-	TRBV30	-	TRBJ1-2	TGTGCCTTCAACAGCTATGGCTACACCTTC	CAFNSYGYTF
few	TRBV5-3	-	TRBJ1-1	TGTGCCAGAAGCTTCTTAATACAGGACGCGGGAACTGAAGCTTTCTTT	CARSFLIQDAGTEAFF
-	TRBV9	TRBD2	TRBJ2-3	TGTGCCAGCAGCGTTCGTCTCACGCGGCCAGCGGGGTGCACAGATACGCAGTATTTT	CASSVRLTRPAGCTDTQYF
-	TRBV27	TRBD1	TRBJ2-5	TGTGCCAGCAGTTCGGGACAGTCGTACAGGGAGACCCAGTACTTC	CASSSGQSYRETQYF
once	TRBV30	TRBD2	TRBJ2-3	TGTGCCCGGGCTAGCGGGAGTATGGATACGCAGTATTTT	CARASGSMDTQYF
once	TRBV19	TRBD2	TRBJ2-7	TGTGCCAGTAGTATAGTACTAGCGGGCCGTTCCTACGAGCAGTACTTC	CASSIVLAGRSYEQYF
few	TRBV5-4	TRBD1	TRBJ1-1	TGTGCCAGCAGCGCCACAGGGGCTCACCCTAAGGAAGCTTTCTTT	CASSATGAHPKEAFF
-	TRBV7-2	TRBD2	TRBJ2-7	TGTGCCAGCAGCTTAGATAGTACTAGCGGGAGCTCCTACGAGCAGTACTTC	CASSLDSTSGSSYEQYF
-	TRBV9	TRBD2	TRBJ2-7	TGTGCCAGCAGCGAGGGGCGGGGGACTAGCGTTTACGAGCAGTACTTC	CASSEGRGTSVYEQYF
-	TRBV19	TRBD2	TRBJ2-1	TGTGCCAGTTGGGCTAGCGGGGAAAATGAGCAGTTCTTC	CASWASGENEQFF
-	TRBV7-6	TRBD2	TRBJ2-7	TGTGCCAGCAGCTTGGCGACTAGCGGGACCTCCTACGAGCAGTACTTC	CASSLATSGTSYEQYF
-	TRBV28	-	TRBJ1-5	TGTGCCAGCAGTCGTATGATCAGCGATTATCAGCCCCAGCATTTT	CASSRMISDYQPQHF
-	TRBV4-3	-	TRBJ2-3	TGCGCCAGCAGCCAAGGCTTCCGGGGGGCGGACACAGATACGCAGTATTTT	CASSQGFRGADTDTQYF
-	TRBV19	-	TRBJ1-4	TGTGCCAGTAGTATGAGGAGCGGGGGTTTTGAAAAACTGTTTTTT	CASSMRSGGFEKLFF
-	TRBV7-2	TRBD1	TRBJ1-2	TGTGCCAGCATATATCCAGGGGGCGGCGGCTACACCTTC	CASIYPGGGGYTF
-	TRBV27	-	TRBJ1-1	TGTGCCAGCAGTTTAGGCAGGGGAACTGAAGCTTTCTTT	CASSLGRGTEAFF
-	TRBV2	TRBD1	TRBJ2-1	TGTGCCAGCCTCCGGGATGGGACAGGGTACAGCAATGAGCAGTTCTTC	CASLRDGTGYSNEQFF
few	TRBV5-1	-	TRBJ2-7	TGCGCCAGCAGCTTGGATCCGGGCTACGAGCAGTACTTC	CASSLDPGYEQYF
-	TRBV2	TRBD1	TRBJ2-4	TGTGCCAGACCAGGGGGCGGGTTCTCGGTCGCCAAAAACATTCAGTACTTC	CARPGGGFSVAKNIQYF
-	TRBV6-5	-	TRBJ1-3	TGTGCCAGCAGTTTCGACAGCTCTGGAAACACCATATATTTT	CASSFDSSGNTIYF
-	TRBV28	-	TRBJ1-2	TGTGCCAGCAGCACACAACAGGACTATGGCTACACCTTC	CASSTQQDYGYTF
-	TRBV2	TRBD1	TRBJ1-2	TGTGCCGGCGGCCGGGACAGGGCACTGGAAGGTGGCTACACCTTC	CAGGRDRALEGGYTF
-	TRBV11-3	TRBD1	TRBJ2-7	TGTGCCAGCAGCCCTGGACAGGGGTCCCGCTCCTACGAGCAGTACTTC	CASSPGQGSRSYEQYF
-	TRBV18	-	TRBJ1-5	TGTGCCAGCTCCCCAACCGACACCCAGCCCCAGCATTTT	CASSPTDTQPQHF
few	TRBV7-9	TRBD1	TRBJ1-5	TGTGCCAGCTCCCCCGGAAGACAGGGGAATCAGCCCCAGCATTTT	CASSPGRQGNQPQHF
-	TRBV5-5	-	TRBJ2-7	TGTGCCAGCAGCTTGGGGGCGACTAGTAACTACGAGCAGTACTTC	CASSLGATSNYEQYF
-	TRBV7-9	TRBD1	TRBJ1-1	TGTGCCAGCACCACGACAGGGCGACCCGAAGCTTTCTTT	CASTTTGRPEAFF
-	TRBV12-5	TRBD1	TRBJ2-6	TGTGCTAGTGGTTTGGGGGGGACAGGCTTCTCTGGGGCCAACGTCCTGACTTTC	CASGLGGTGFSGANVLTF